These 28 T cell receptor beta chains originate from one sample sequenced in a study of shared clonotypes between healthy human individuals. Libraries were prepared by immunoSEQ multiplex PCR; TCRdb keeps only in-frame clonotypes and omits some of them. The table has about 2 million clones, about 95% seen once. Source material: naive CD4+ T cells sorted from blood. Subset specified: CD45RA+ positively selected. Every receptor here comes from a man younger than 35 in good health.

The rearrangement uses TRBV28 and TRBJ2-3, with TRBD1 matching 8 bases. Germline V gene sequence: CDR1 MDHEN, CDR2 SYDVKM. CDR3 size: 15 residues. After removal of 6 bases from V and 3 bases from J, the junction contained 8 bases not matched to a gene. In nucleotides, the CDR3 is TGTGCCAGCAGCCCCGACAGGGGAATGACAGATACGCAGTATTTT. It is translated as CASSPDRGMTDTQYF.

The table lists this clone with a count of one. The chain uses TRBV4-3 and TRBJ2-5; 7 nucleotides align to TRBD1. The CDR3 extends over 16 amino acids. Germline CDR1 is LGHNA and CDR2 is YSLEER. V was clipped by 1 base and J by 4 bases; unmatched bases: 9. The DNA of the CDR3 is TGCGCCAGCAGCCAAGGTGCTCCCAACAGGGGAGAGACCCAGTACTTC. This encodes CASSQGAPNRGETQYF.

About this clone: In the same sample, other DNA sequences code for this CDR3. The chain uses TRBV11-2 and TRBJ2-7, with 14 bases that match TRBD2. The junction had 3 bases not matched to a gene; V was cut back by 4 bases and J by 4 bases. Germline CDR1 reads SGHAT; CDR2 reads FQNNGV. CDR3 size: 15 residues. The CDR3 nucleotides are TGTGCCAGCAGCTGGGGACTAGCGGGGGCGTACGAGCAGTACTTC. It codes for CASSWGLAGAYEQYF. Drawing the rest from reference TRBV11-2 and TRBJ2-7, the complete variable domain is EAGVAQSPRYKIIEKRQSVAFWCNPISGHATLYWYQQILGQGPKLLIQFQNNGVVDDSQLPKDRFSAERLKGVDSTLKIQPAKLEDSAVYLCASSWGLAGAYEQYFGPGTRLTVT.

The rearrangement links TRBV30 to TRBJ2-1; 7 bases line up with TRBD2. This CDR3 comprises 15 residues. Germline V gene lookup returns CDR1 GTSNPN and CDR2 SVGIG (reference sequence). The junction had 7 bases not matched to a gene; V was cut back by 0 bases and J by 5 bases. The chain's CDR3 is CAWSVRREVNNEQFF. CDR3 DNA: TGTGCCTGGAGTGTACGACGGGAGGTAAACAATGAGCAGTTCTTC.

V is TRBV7-2 and J is TRBJ1-2; D is ambiguous. Germline V gene data show CDR1 as SGHTA and CDR2 as FQGNSA. Trimming cost V 1 base and J 4 bases, with 13 bases left between them. This CDR3 region has 15 residues. The DNA of the CDR3 is TGTGCCAGCAGCTTAGGAGGCAGTCCAACCTATGGCTACACCTTC. Translated, it gives CASSLGGSPTYGYTF. Looking up the rest from reference TRBV7-2 and TRBJ1-2 gives the full variable domain: GAGVSQSPSNKVTEKGKDVELRCDPISGHTALYWYRQSLGQGLEFLIYFQGNSAPDKSGLPSDRFSAERTGGSVSTLTIQRTQQEDSAVYLCASSLGGSPTYGYTFGSGTRLTVV.

This clone appeared once. Other DNA sequences of this sample code for an identical CDR3. The chain carries TRBV10-3 and TRBJ2-3; TRBD1 aligns across 8 bases. The CDR3 extends over 13 amino acids. J lost 0 bases, V lost 8 bases, and 1 base had no gene match. Germline assignment: CDR1 ENHRY and CDR2 SYGVKD. Here the CDR3 reads CAIRDRSTDTQYF. The CDR3 region has the DNA TGTGCCATCCGGGACAGGAGCACAGATACGCAGTATTTT.

The CDR3 protein is CASVLRSGSSHEQYF. CDR3 in DNA: TGTGCCAGCGTTCTGAGGAGCGGGAGCTCGCACGAGCAGTACTTC. The J gene is TRBJ2-7, the V gene TRBV6-5; 8 nucleotides agree with TRBD2. With 8 bases clipped from V and 5 bases from J, the junction kept 14 bases outside the gene matches. The CDR3 runs to 15 residues. The V gene's germline CDR1 is MNHEY and CDR2 SVGAGI.

The V and J genes are TRBV18 and TRBJ1-5, with D possibly matching TRBD1 (6 bases). The length of the CDR3 is 13 residues. Trimming left V 8 bases short and J 6 bases short, with 14 bases between. The V gene's germline CDR1 is KGHSH and CDR2 LQKENI. DNA of the CDR3: TGTGCCAGCGGTGGACAGAGAGCTCAGCCCCAGCATTTT. It codes for CASGGQRAQPQHF.

The V and J genes are TRBV6-6 and TRBJ2-1; 9 bases fit TRBD2. Germline assignment: CDR1 MNHNY and CDR2 SVGAGI (reference sequence). The CDR3 consists of 13 residues. The V and J ends lost 5 bases and 8 bases, in that order; junction bases with no gene match: 4. CDR3 nucleotide sequence: TGTGCCAGCAGTGCCGGGACTAGCTATGAGCAGTTCTTC. Translation: CASSAGTSYEQFF.

The chain recombines TRBV9 with TRBJ1-1; the D is unclear. V was shortened by 6 bases and J by 0 bases, with 12 bases between the two germline ends. CDR3 length: 14 residues. Germline V gene lookup returns CDR1 SGDLS and CDR2 YYNGEE. Written as DNA, the CDR3 is TGTGCCAGCACCCCTTCGGGGATGAACACTGAAGCTTTCTTT. As protein: CASTPSGMNTEAFF. The variable domain in full, completed from reference TRBV9 and TRBJ1-1, reads DSGVTQTPKHLITATGQRVTLRCSPRSGDLSVYWYQQSLDQGLQFLIQYYNGEERAKGNILERFSAQQFPDLHSELNLSSLELGDSALYFCASTPSGMNTEAFFGQGTRLTVV.

This clone was seen a single time. The CDR3 region has the DNA TGTGCCAGCAGCTCGGGACTAGCGGGAGGTCTTAGCGAGCAGTACTTC. It specifies CASSSGLAGGLSEQYF. The V and J genes are TRBV7-2 and TRBJ2-7; 15 nucleotides align to TRBD2. V was clipped by 4 bases and J by 6 bases; unmatched bases: 7. This CDR3 region has 16 residues. In germline, CDR1 is SGHTA, CDR2 FQGNSA.

The chain carries TRBV4-1 and TRBJ2-7; D ambiguous. V lost 4 bases, J lost 2 bases, and 15 bases lay in between. The CDR3 has 15 residues. Germline loops: CDR1 MGHRA, CDR2 YSYEKL. CDR3 coding DNA: TGCGCCAGCAGCCCCGTTGAAGCCAATCCCTACGAGCAGTACTTC. This codes for CASSPVEANPYEQYF.

The CDR3 region is CASSLITGIYEQYF. DNA of the CDR3: TGTGCCAGCAGCTTGATAACAGGGATCTACGAGCAGTACTTC. V gene TRBV5-6 combines with J gene TRBJ2-7; TRBD1 might be the D (6 bases). This CDR3 contains 14 residues. The V gene lost 1 base and the J gene lost 3 bases, with 11 bases spanning the gap. Germline V lookup: CDR1 SGHDT, CDR2 YYEEEE. The variable domain in full, with the rest retrieved from reference TRBV5-6 and TRBJ2-7, is DAGVTQSPTHLIKTRGQQVTLRCSPKSGHDTVSWYQQALGQGPQFIFQYYEEEERQRGNFPDRFSGHQFPNYSSELNVNALLLGDSALYLCASSLITGIYEQYFGPGTRLTVT.

This sequence joins TRBV4-1 and TRBJ1-2; D unclear. Germline CDR1 and CDR2: MGHRA and YSYEKL. The V end was cut by 0 bases, the J end by 7 bases, with 18 bases between. The CDR3 is 16 amino acids. CDR3 protein: CASSQEEQAVRSGYTF. CDR3 nucleotides: TGCGCCAGCAGCCAAGAGGAGCAGGCGGTGAGGAGTGGCTACACCTTC.

The table lists this clone with a count of one. The chain carries TRBV6-1 and TRBJ1-6; no clear D. Trimming left V 2 bases short and J 0 bases short, with 11 bases between. The CDR3 runs 17 residues. Germline CDR1 MNHNS, CDR2 SASEGT. The chain's CDR3 is CASSEKAAYSYNSPLHF. CDR3 sequence (DNA): TGTGCCAGCAGTGAAAAGGCAGCGTACTCCTATAATTCACCCCTCCACTTT.

The chain employs TRBV7-8 and TRBJ1-1, with TRBD1 as a possible D gene (5 bases). The CDR3 covers 14 residues. V lost 1 base, J lost 7 bases, and 13 bases lay in between. CDR1 is SGHVS and CDR2 is FQNEAQ in the germline V gene. For the CDR3, the DNA is TGTGCCAGCAGCTTAGGGCACCAGGGAGGTGAAGCTTTCTTT. This translates into CASSLGHQGGEAFF.

To note about this clone: Other DNA variants within this sample encode the same CDR3. The J gene is TRBJ2-7, the V gene TRBV5-1, with 15 bases identical to TRBD2. V shed 4 bases and J 2 bases; nucleotides not matched to a gene: 4. The CDR3 length is 16 residues. From germline, CDR1 is SGHRS and CDR2 YFSETQ. The chain's CDR3 is CASSPGTSGRPYEQYF. The CDR3 DNA sequence: TGCGCCAGCAGCCCCGGGACTAGCGGGAGGCCCTACGAGCAGTACTTC.

The chain recombines TRBV5-1 with TRBJ2-1, with 11 bases identical to TRBD2. From germline, CDR1 is SGHRS and CDR2 YFSETQ. This CDR3 comprises 16 residues. J was trimmed by 3 bases and V by 0 bases; bases with no gene match: 2. CDR3: CASSLDLAGGYNEQFF. The CDR3 coding sequence is TGCGCCAGCAGCTTGGACCTAGCGGGAGGCTACAATGAGCAGTTCTTC.

Regarding this clone: Other DNA sequences in the same sample also yield this CDR3. The gene calls are TRBV6-5 and TRBJ2-3; D remains ambiguous. This CDR3 spans 12 amino acids. Between the trimmed V and J ends, which lost 5 bases and 0 bases, there was a span of 3 bases. Germline V lookup: CDR1 MNHEY, CDR2 SVGAGI. The CDR3 sequence: CASSGSTDTQYF. As DNA, the CDR3 is TGTGCCAGCAGTGGTAGCACAGATACGCAGTATTTT.

In the case of this clone: At one end, the junction sequence differs from germline, possibly due to a read error. V is TRBV5-4 and J is TRBJ1-1; 9 nucleotides agree with TRBD1. This CDR3 comprises 14 residues. CDR1 and CDR2 from the germline V gene are SGHNT and YYREEE (reference sequence). The CDR3 sequence: CASSLDRGATEAFF. The CDR3 DNA is TGTGCCAGCAGTTTGGACAGGGGTGCCACTGAAGCTTTCTTT.

In regard to this clone: Other nucleotide sequences from this sample produce the same CDR3. The chain uses TRBV5-4 and TRBJ2-7; the D gene is possibly TRBD1 (5 bases). This CDR3 contains 14 residues. The V and J ends lost 2 bases and 1 base respectively, with 10 bases between them. Germline values: CDR1 SGHNT, CDR2 YYREEE (reference sequence). The CDR3 DNA reads as TGTGCCAGCAGCTTTCAAGGGGCGTCCTACGAGCAGTACTTC. Residues: CASSFQGASYEQYF.

This clone was recorded a few times. This chain connects TRBV7-9 to TRBJ1-3; no clear D gene. Germline assignment: CDR1 SEHNR and CDR2 FQNEAQ (reference sequence). This CDR3 is built from 13 residues. Trimming left V 3 bases short and J 2 bases short, with 5 bases between. The CDR3 nucleotides read TGTGCCAGCAGCTTGCTGACTGGAAACACCATATATTTT. Protein product: CASSLLTGNTIYF.

The chain uses TRBV18 and TRBJ2-3, with 7 positions matching TRBD1. Trimming cost V 4 bases and J 4 bases; bases outside gene matches: 8. The CDR3 is 15 amino acids. Per germline, CDR1 KGHSH and CDR2 LQKENI. In nucleotides, the CDR3 is TGTGCCAGCTCACGCGAACAGGGGCAATCAGATACGCAGTATTTT. It translates to CASSREQGQSDTQYF.

The chain uses TRBV19 and TRBJ1-2; D perhaps matches TRBD1 (6 bases). Germline CDR1 LNHDA, CDR2 SQIVND (reference sequence). The length of the CDR3 is 14 residues. Trimming left V 10 bases short and J 4 bases short, with 19 bases between. CDR3 nucleotide sequence: TGTGCCACCCGTATGTCGGGGGCGGTCTATGGCTACACCTTC. Residues: CATRMSGAVYGYTF.

This chain joins TRBV28 and TRBJ1-5; no clear D. Germline V gives CDR1 MDHEN, CDR2 SYDVKM. Trimming took 7 bases from V and 0 from J, leaving 4 bases between them. This CDR3 has 12 amino acids. CDR3 region: CASINSNQPQHF. In DNA form, the CDR3 reads TGTGCCAGCATTAATAGCAATCAGCCCCAGCATTTT.

The J gene is TRBJ2-7, the V gene TRBV30, with unresolved D. The CDR3 totals 14 residues. Germline loops: CDR1 GTSNPN, CDR2 SVGIG (reference sequence). Trimming removed 0 bases at V and 2 bases at J, with 11 bases between. CDR3 region: CAWSVQSATYEQYF. Here the CDR3 DNA reads TGTGCCTGGAGTGTACAATCAGCTACCTACGAGCAGTACTTC.

This chain uses TRBV18 with TRBJ1-3; 7 bases line up with TRBD1. V lost 3 bases to trimming and J lost 0 bases; unmatched junction nucleotides: 8. Germline V gives CDR1 KGHSH, CDR2 LQKENI. CDR3 length: 17 amino acids. DNA of the CDR3: TGTGCCAGCTCACCGCCCGGGACAGTAAGCTCTGGAAACACCATATATTTT. Translated: CASSPPGTVSSGNTIYF.

This CDR3 reads CASSERDRVWQPQHF. The CDR3 DNA is TGTGCCAGCAGTGAAAGGGACAGGGTGTGGCAGCCCCAGCATTTT. This chain links TRBV6-1 with TRBJ1-5; 9 bases fit TRBD1. CDR3 size: 15 residues. V lost 2 bases and J lost 7; bases outside the gene matches: 6. Germline V CDR1 and CDR2: MNHNS, SASEGT.